Each of the 19 T cell receptor beta chains below was sequenced from the same sample in a study of blood T cell repertoires in COVID-19. Measured with immunoSEQ multiplex PCR; TCRdb has only the in-frame clones, and not every one. The data show some 32,000 clones, roughly 91% seen once. Sequencing was performed on peripheral blood. The source of these receptors is a man aged 60-69 years with active COVID-19.

This clone was detected only a few times. This chain joins TRBV5-6 and TRBJ2-1; D call uncertain. V was clipped by 1 base and J by 7 bases, with 6 bases between them. The CDR3 sequence is 12 residues long. Germline V gene data show CDR1 as SGHDT and CDR2 as YYEEEE. CDR3 nucleotides: TGTGCCAGCAGCTTGATAAAAAATGAGCAGTTCTTC. It translates to CASSLIKNEQFF.

The gene calls are TRBV9 and TRBJ1-2; perhaps TRBD1 as D (6 bases). There are 14 residues in the CDR3. Germline V gene sequence: CDR1 SGDLS, CDR2 YYNGEE. The V and J ends lost 4 bases and 4 bases respectively, with 14 bases between them. CDR3 nucleotide sequence: TGTGCCAGCAGCTCCAGGGGACCCGGCTATGGCTACACCTTC. Translated: CASSSRGPGYGYTF.

V and J are TRBV5-1 and TRBJ2-7; tentative D call: TRBD2 (5 bases). The CDR3 contains 14 residues. Germline loops: CDR1 SGHRS, CDR2 YFSETQ. V gave up 0 bases and J gave up 3 bases, with 10 bases separating them. CDR3 in amino acids: CASSLAAGDYEQYF. Written as DNA, the CDR3 is TGCGCCAGCAGCTTGGCTGCGGGTGACTACGAGCAGTACTTC. Full variable domain (remainder filled in from reference TRBV5-1 and TRBJ2-7): KAGVTQTPRYLIKTRGQQVTLSCSPISGHRSVSWYQQTPGQGLQFLFEYFSETQRNKGNFPGRFSGRQFSNSRSEMNVSTLELGDSALYLCASSLAAGDYEQYFGPGTRLTVT.

This clone was counted once. The chain links TRBV4-1 to TRBJ1-6; maybe TRBD1 (5 bases). CDR3 length equals 16 residues. Germline CDR1 MGHRA, CDR2 YSYEKL. V was cut by 1 base and J by 11 bases, with 18 bases left in between. For the CDR3, the DNA is TGCGCCAGCAGCCAAGTTATCGAGGCAGGGAGGACACCCCTCCACTTT. Its protein product is CASSQVIEAGRTPLHF.

The chain recombines TRBV7-8 with TRBJ2-1; D might be TRBD2 (5 bases). Trimming shortened V by 5 bases and J by 0 bases, and 11 bases separated the two germline ends. The CDR3 spans 15 residues. Looked up from germline, CDR1 is SGHVS and CDR2 is FQNEAQ. The CDR3 nucleotides are TGTGCCAGCAGCCAAGACACTAGCTCCTACAATGAGCAGTTCTTC. This translates into CASSQDTSSYNEQFF.

The rearrangement links TRBV4-3 to TRBJ2-1, with D possibly matching TRBD1 (6 bases). V was shortened by 0 bases and J by 4 bases, with 13 bases between the two germline ends. Germline V lookup: CDR1 LGHNA, CDR2 YSLEER. The CDR3 extends over 16 amino acids. The CDR3 bases are TGCGCCAGCAGCCAAGATTTAGCAGGGGAGTACAATGAGCAGTTCTTC. Translation gives CASSQDLAGEYNEQFF.

This clone showed up just once. The gene calls are TRBV30 and TRBJ1-6; D is unclear. V lost 7 bases and J lost 0, with 10 bases in between. Germline CDR1 is GTSNPN and CDR2 is SVGIG (reference sequence). The CDR3 loop spans 14 amino acids. The CDR3 reads CASRGSSYNSPLHF. DNA for the CDR3: TGTGCCTCACGAGGGAGCTCCTATAATTCACCCCTCCACTTT.

The rearrangement links TRBV9 to TRBJ1-4; unclear D gene. CDR1 SGDLS and CDR2 YYNGEE come from the germline V gene. CDR3 length equals 14 residues. Trimming cost V 2 bases and J 2 bases, with 7 bases left between them. CDR3 loop: CASSVGGTNEKLFF. The DNA of the CDR3 is TGTGCCAGCAGCGTCGGAGGCACTAATGAAAAACTGTTTTTT. Drawing the rest from reference TRBV9 and TRBJ1-4, the complete variable domain is DSGVTQTPKHLITATGQRVTLRCSPRSGDLSVYWYQQSLDQGLQFLIQYYNGEERAKGNILERFSAQQFPDLHSELNLSSLELGDSALYFCASSVGGTNEKLFFGSGTQLSVL.

V is TRBV5-8 and J is TRBJ2-2; TRBD1 agrees at 7 bases. With V trimmed by 4 bases and J by 2 bases, 5 bases remained unmatched. In germline, CDR1 is SGHTS, CDR2 YDEGEE. The length of the CDR3 is 15 residues. CDR3 sequence reads: CASSQGTVNTGELFF. CDR3 nucleotides: TGTGCCAGCAGCCAAGGGACAGTCAACACCGGGGAGCTGTTTTTT.

The table lists this clone with a count of one. The chain recombines TRBV13 with TRBJ1-2; the D is unclear. Germline V gene lookup returns CDR1 PRHDT and CDR2 FYEKMQ (reference sequence). V was pared by 0 bases and J by 4 bases, with 9 bases between. The CDR3 covers 14 residues. Written as DNA, the CDR3 is TGTGCCAGCAGCTTAGGACCGGGATCCTATGGCTACACCTTC. This encodes CASSLGPGSYGYTF. The full variable domain, completed using reference TRBV13 and TRBJ1-2, is AAGVIQSPRHLIKEKRETATLKCYPIPRHDTVYWYQQGPGQDPQFLISFYEKMQSDKGSIPDRFSAQQFSDYHSELNMSSLELGDSALYFCASSLGPGSYGYTFGSGTRLTVV.

The gene calls are TRBV7-6 and TRBJ2-5; 9 nucleotides match TRBD2. This CDR3 spans 18 amino acids. V trimming: 1 base; J trimming: 3 bases; junction bases outside the gene matches: 12. CDR1 is SGHVS, CDR2 FNYEAQ, per germline. Here the CDR3 reads CASSLGSSGVTPKETQYF. The CDR3 DNA sequence: TGTGCCAGCAGCTTAGGGTCTAGCGGGGTAACTCCCAAAGAGACCCAGTACTTC.

The V call is TRBV6-5, the J call TRBJ2-6; D is uncertain. The V end was cut by 7 bases, the J end by 2 bases, with 9 bases between. This CDR3 is built from 14 residues. In germline, CDR1 is MNHEY, CDR2 SVGAGI. The CDR3 bases are TGTGCCAGCACGAGAAGCGCTGGGGCCAACGTCCTGACTTTC. It codes for CASTRSAGANVLTF.

A single count supports this clone. The chain recombines TRBV29-1 with TRBJ2-5; possible D gene TRBD1, 6 bases. The CDR3 has 13 amino acids. Per the germline V gene, CDR1 is SQVTM and CDR2 is ANQGSEA. Deletions cut 6 bases from V and 1 base from J, with 12 bases between. The CDR3: CSVGGSVQETQYF. The CDR3 region has the DNA TGCAGCGTAGGGGGTTCAGTCCAAGAGACCCAGTACTTC. The complete variable domain, with remaining parts taken from reference TRBV29-1 and TRBJ2-5, reads SAVISQKPSRDICQRGTSLTIQCQVDSQVTMMFWYRQQPGQSLTLIATANQGSEATYESGFVIDKFPISRPNLTFSTLTVSNMSPEDSSIYLCSVGGSVQETQYFGPGTRLLVL.

The chain couples TRBV14 to TRBJ2-2, with a tentative D call TRBD2 (6 bases). This CDR3 spans 15 amino acids. Germline CDR1 SGHDN, CDR2 FVKESK. With 1 base removed from V and 7 bases from J, the gap between germline ends came to 13 bases. DNA for the CDR3: TGTGCCAGCAGCCAAGGGCGGGGTTGGAACGGGGAGCTGTTTTTT. This gives the protein CASSQGRGWNGELFF. Supplemented by reference TRBV14 and TRBJ2-2, the full variable domain reads EAGVTQFPSHSVIEKGQTVTLRCDPISGHDNLYWYRRVMGKEIKFLLHFVKESKQDESGMPNNRFLAERTGGTYSTLKVQPAELEDSGVYFCASSQGRGWNGELFFGEGSRLTVL.

The chain carries TRBV9 and TRBJ1-1; D remains unclear. With 0 bases removed from V and 2 bases from J, the gap between germline ends came to 8 bases. The CDR3 consists of 14 residues. Per the germline V gene, CDR1 is SGDLS and CDR2 is YYNGEE. The CDR3 loop reads CASSVAPRNTEAFF. The CDR3, as DNA: TGTGCCAGCAGCGTAGCTCCCAGAAACACTGAAGCTTTCTTT.

The chain is built from TRBV5-5 and TRBJ2-2; D may be TRBD1 (5 bases). Trimming removed 4 bases at V and 4 bases at J, with 8 bases between. This CDR3 has 13 amino acids. Germline CDR1 reads SGHKS; CDR2 reads YYEKEE (reference sequence). The DNA for the CDR3 is TGTGCCAGCAGCCCGGACATCACCGGGGAGCTGTTTTTT. Protein product: CASSPDITGELFF.

This clone is a singleton in its sample. V gene TRBV3-1 (or the pseudogene TRBV3-2) combines with J gene TRBJ1-3, with TRBD1 matching 8 bases. CDR3 size: 15 residues. Germline CDR1 reads LGHDT; CDR2 reads YNNKEL (reference sequence). Trimming removed 3 bases from V and 0 bases from J; junction bases left unmatched: 1. DNA for the CDR3: TGTGCCAGCAGCCAGGACAGGGTCTCTGGAAACACCATATATTTT. It translates to CASSQDRVSGNTIYF.

The V call is TRBV11-2, the J call TRBJ2-5, with a weak D call TRBD2 (5 bases). The CDR3 loop spans 15 amino acids. Looked up from germline, CDR1 is SGHAT and CDR2 is FQNNGV. With 5 bases removed from V and 2 bases from J, the gap between germline ends came to 15 bases. In DNA form, the CDR3 reads TGTGCCAGCAGCAACCTGCTAGCCTCGCAAGAGACCCAGTACTTC. Translation: CASSNLLASQETQYF.

The chain is built from TRBV15 and TRBJ2-7; D possibly corresponds to TRBD2 (6 bases). This CDR3 has 15 amino acids. In germline, CDR1 is LNHNV, CDR2 YYDKDF (reference sequence). V shed 0 bases and J shed 0 bases, with 9 bases lying between them. The CDR3 loop is CATSREAGSSYEQYF. CDR3 coding DNA: TGTGCCACCAGCAGAGAGGCGGGGAGCTCCTACGAGCAGTACTTC.